This TCR beta chain stems from a study of T cell responses to AZD1222 COVID-19 vaccine. Germline V gene lookup returns CDR1 MNHEY and CDR2 SMNVEV (reference sequence). The CDR3 consists of 13 residues. The germline V and J ends were trimmed by 0 bases and 9 bases, with 9 bases remaining between them. TCRdb's copy holds only in-frame clones and misses some; the assay was immunoSEQ multiplex PCR. In the table there are 130,000 or so clones, roughly 84% of which are singletons. Study-level results: Spike-specific TCR breadth and depth grew following two AZD1222 doses. Repertoires were sampled only after the peak T cell response.

About this clone itself: Antigen specificity is unknown.

This receptor was identified in an adult in good health. The gene calls are TRBV27 and TRBJ2-1; D ambiguous. Source: peripheral blood, taken on day 0 of AZD1222 vaccination. CDR3 protein: CASSLSSPGEQFF. CDR3 sequence (DNA): TGTGCCAGCAGTTTATCATCGCCAGGTGAGCAGTTCTTC.